These 21 T cell receptor beta chains share one sample of origin, sequenced in a study of CXCR3-negative and CXCR3-positive naive CD8 T cells. No antigen has been assigned to these receptors. General observations from the study: CXCR3-positive naive cells had more hydrophobic TRB CDR3s than CXCR3-negative naive cells.

cDNA libraries for TRB were generated by 5' RACE incorporating UMI labels. TCRdb reprocessed the 5' RACE reads; each CDR3 protein has one entry and no DNA is given. Here the sample table reports 50,000 to 60,000 distinct CDR3 sequences. The specimen sequenced was naive CXCR3+ CD8+ T cells from blood. The subset: CD45RO-CCR7+CD27+CD95- naive CD8+ T cells expressing CXCR3 (TNR3+). These receptors originate from a human donor in good health. Some clones in this sample may be carry-over from other donors' samples.

The chain employs TRBV12-3 or TRBV12-4 and TRBJ1-4. CDR3 length: 15 amino acids. The chain's CDR3 is CASSPQLQDREKLFF.

The rearrangement links TRBV20-1 to TRBJ2-1; TCRdb indicates TRBD1, and absent DNA this call remains unverified. Germline V gene data show CDR1 as DFQATT and CDR2 as SNEGSKA (reference sequence). The CDR3 loop spans 16 amino acids. The CDR3 is CSARDISGQTFNEQFF.

This sequence joins TRBV11-2 and TRBJ2-1; absent DNA, TCRdb's TRBD1 call cannot be checked. The CDR3 is 17 residues long. Germline V gene data show CDR1 as SGHAT and CDR2 as FQNNGV. This chain's CDR3 is CASSLDLSGGPYNEQFF.

This chain connects TRBV14 to TRBJ2-7. The CDR3 spans 15 residues. From germline, CDR1 is SGHDN and CDR2 FVKESK. This CDR3 is CASSQGTGPSYEQYF.

The V and J genes are TRBV2 and TRBJ2-7; TCRdb's D call, TRBD2, is unchecked because there is no DNA. The CDR3 consists of 15 residues. Germline V gene data show CDR1 as SNHLY and CDR2 as FYNNEI. The CDR3 spells CASIFRAPSSYEQYF.

The chain couples TRBV7-9 to TRBJ2-1. Germline V gives CDR1 SEHNR, CDR2 FQNEAQ (reference sequence). The CDR3 totals 15 residues. Here the CDR3 reads CASSPRHVSYDEQFF.

This sequence joins TRBV7-9 and TRBJ2-7; TCRdb indicates TRBD2, and absent DNA this call remains unverified. This CDR3 has 16 residues. Germline V gene lookup returns CDR1 SEHNR and CDR2 FQNEAQ (reference sequence). The CDR3 sequence: CASSSDTGLGYYEQYF.

The J gene is TRBJ1-5, the V gene TRBV6-5. The CDR3 covers 13 residues. Germline V lookup: CDR1 MNHEY, CDR2 SVGAGI. CDR3 sequence: CASSYEEGQPQHF.

V usage is TRBV6-5 and J usage is TRBJ1-3. The CDR3 totals 11 residues. Germline CDR1 MNHEY, CDR2 SVGAGI. The CDR3 sequence: CASTFGNTIYF.

The V and J genes are TRBV6-2 or TRBV6-3 and TRBJ2-5; TCRdb designates TRBD1, a call that cannot be tested without DNA. Germline V CDR1 and CDR2: MNHEY, SVGEGT. The CDR3 spans 15 residues. This CDR3 is CASSRWRVNQETQYF.

The CDR3 protein is CASSLWWEETQYF. This sequence joins TRBV7-2 and TRBJ2-5. Germline V gene lookup returns CDR1 SGHTA and CDR2 FQGNSA. The CDR3 spans 13 residues. Supplemented by reference TRBV7-2 and TRBJ2-5, the full variable domain reads GAGVSQSPSNKVTEKGKDVELRCDPISGHTALYWYRQSLGQGLEFLIYFQGNSAPDKSGLPSDRFSAERTGGSVSTLTIQRTQQEDSAVYLCASSLWWEETQYFGPGTRLLVL.

The chain has TRBV28 and TRBJ2-1; TCRdb selects TRBD1, and the lack of DNA leaves this call unchecked. Germline V gene data show CDR1 as MDHEN and CDR2 as SYDVKM. The CDR3 contains 13 residues. The chain's CDR3 is CAGQGLSYNEQFF. Based on the CDR3 plus reference TRBV28 and TRBJ2-1, the full variable domain is DVKVTQSSRYLVKRTGEKVFLECVQDMDHENMFWYRQDPGLGLRLIYFSYDVKMKEKGDIPEGYSVSREKKERFSLILESASTNQTSMYLCAGQGLSYNEQFFGPGTRLTVL.

This clonotype is medium-sized (0.01 to 0.1%) by frequency. This sequence joins TRBV4-3 and TRBJ1-1. Germline V lookup: CDR1 LGHNA, CDR2 YSLEER. CDR3 length: 14 residues. CDR3 amino acids: CASSQRSGYTEAFF.

The chain links TRBV9 to TRBJ2-1; TCRdb's D call, TRBD2, is unchecked because there is no DNA. The CDR3 totals 15 residues. CDR1 is SGDLS and CDR2 is YYNGEE in the germline V gene. The chain's CDR3 is CASRRGTSGLNEQFF.

V is TRBV4-2 and J is TRBJ2-1; the D gene TCRdb calls, TRBD1, cannot be checked with no DNA. Germline CDR1 LGHNA, CDR2 YNFKEQ. The CDR3 consists of 14 residues. The CDR3 spells CASTGPGENNEQFF.

The chain uses TRBV29-1 and TRBJ2-7. Germline CDR1 and CDR2: SQVTM and ANQGSEA. This CDR3 is 13 amino acids long. CDR3 sequence reads: CSVDIGMANEQYF.

V is TRBV27 and J is TRBJ2-7; TCRdb returns TRBD2, unconfirmable since there is no DNA. The CDR3 contains 15 residues. Germline assignment: CDR1 MNHEY and CDR2 SMNVEV (reference sequence). CDR3 residues: CASSLSSGGASEQYF.

The V call is TRBV27, the J call TRBJ2-7; TCRdb names TRBD1, which stays unverified in the absence of DNA. This CDR3 contains 13 residues. CDR1 and CDR2 from the germline V gene are MNHEY and SMNVEV (reference sequence). CDR3: CASGGTVHYEQYF.

The J gene is TRBJ1-5, the V gene TRBV19. Germline V gene lookup returns CDR1 LNHDA and CDR2 SQIVND (reference sequence). The CDR3 spans 12 residues. CDR3 loop: CASSEQNQPQHF.

CDR3 amino acids: CSAIYTGELFF. The V and J genes are TRBV29-1 and TRBJ2-2. This CDR3 contains 11 residues. The germline V gene has CDR1 SQVTM and CDR2 ANQGSEA.

The chain has TRBV20-1 and TRBJ2-5; the TRBD2 assignment by TCRdb is unverifiable without DNA. The germline CDR1 and CDR2 sequences are DFQATT and SNEGSKA (reference sequence). This CDR3 spans 17 amino acids. CDR3: CSARGGTSGGPQETQYF.